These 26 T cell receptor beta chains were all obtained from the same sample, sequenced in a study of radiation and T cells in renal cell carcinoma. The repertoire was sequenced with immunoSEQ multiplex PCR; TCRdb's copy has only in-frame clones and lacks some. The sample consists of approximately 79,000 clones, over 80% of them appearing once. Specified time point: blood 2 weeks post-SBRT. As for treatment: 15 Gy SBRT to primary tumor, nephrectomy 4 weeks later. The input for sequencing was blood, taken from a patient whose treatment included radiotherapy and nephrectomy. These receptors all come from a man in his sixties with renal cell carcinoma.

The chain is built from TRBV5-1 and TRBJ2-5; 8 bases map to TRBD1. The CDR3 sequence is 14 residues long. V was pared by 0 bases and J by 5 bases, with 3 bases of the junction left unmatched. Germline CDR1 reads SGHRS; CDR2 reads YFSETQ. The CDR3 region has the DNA TGCGCCAGCAGCTTGGACAGGGGGAGGGAGACCCAGTACTTC. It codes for CASSLDRGRETQYF.

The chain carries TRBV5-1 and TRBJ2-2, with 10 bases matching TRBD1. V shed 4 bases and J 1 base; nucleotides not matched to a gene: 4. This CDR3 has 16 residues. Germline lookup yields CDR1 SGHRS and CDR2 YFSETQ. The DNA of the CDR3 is TGCGCCAGCAGCGCGACAGGGGGCGTGAACACCGGGGAGCTGTTTTTT. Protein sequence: CASSATGGVNTGELFF.

The CDR3 DNA sequence: TGTGCCAGCGCCGGGACAGTAAACATTCAGTACTTC. Its translation is CASAGTVNIQYF. V and J are TRBV28 and TRBJ2-4, with 7 bases lining up with TRBD1. Trimming at V came to 8 bases and at J to 6 bases, leaving 4 bases not matched to a gene. Germline values: CDR1 MDHEN, CDR2 SYDVKM. The CDR3 loop spans 12 amino acids.

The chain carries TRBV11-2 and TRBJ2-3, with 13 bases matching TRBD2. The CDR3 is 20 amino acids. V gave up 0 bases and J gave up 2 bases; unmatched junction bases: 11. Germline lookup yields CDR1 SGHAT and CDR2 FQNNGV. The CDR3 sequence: CASSLEVLAGGPSITDTQYF. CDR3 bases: TGTGCCAGCAGCTTAGAGGTACTAGCGGGAGGGCCGTCGATCACAGATACGCAGTATTTT.

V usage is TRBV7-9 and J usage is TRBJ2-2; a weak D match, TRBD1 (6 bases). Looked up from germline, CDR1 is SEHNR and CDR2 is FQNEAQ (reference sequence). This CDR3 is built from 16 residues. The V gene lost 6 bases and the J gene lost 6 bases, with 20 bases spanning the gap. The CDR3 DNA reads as TGTGCCAGCAGATTGGACAGTCTGGCACCCCCCGGGGAGCTGTTTTTT. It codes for CASRLDSLAPPGELFF.

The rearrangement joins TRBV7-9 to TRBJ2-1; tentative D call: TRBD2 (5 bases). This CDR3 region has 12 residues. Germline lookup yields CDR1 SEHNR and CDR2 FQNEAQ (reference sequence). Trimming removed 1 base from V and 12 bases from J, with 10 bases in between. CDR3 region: CASSLGGRRQFF. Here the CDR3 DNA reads TGTGCCAGCAGCTTAGGTGGGAGAAGGCAGTTCTTC.

Here the CDR3 reads CASSRQGANTEAFF. In nucleotides, the CDR3 is TGCGCCAGCAGCCGACAGGGGGCTAACACTGAAGCTTTCTTT. The chain is built from TRBV5-1 and TRBJ1-1; 10 bases are a match to TRBD1. Germline values: CDR1 SGHRS, CDR2 YFSETQ. The CDR3 contains 14 residues. The J segment lost 2 bases and the V segment lost 4 bases, leaving 2 bases of the junction unmatched.

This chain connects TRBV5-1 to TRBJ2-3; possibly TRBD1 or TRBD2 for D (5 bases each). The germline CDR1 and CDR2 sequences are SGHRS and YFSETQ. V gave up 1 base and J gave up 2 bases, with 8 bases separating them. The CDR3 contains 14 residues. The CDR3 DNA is TGCGCCAGCAGCTTGTCCGGGGCCACAGATACGCAGTATTTT. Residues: CASSLSGATDTQYF.

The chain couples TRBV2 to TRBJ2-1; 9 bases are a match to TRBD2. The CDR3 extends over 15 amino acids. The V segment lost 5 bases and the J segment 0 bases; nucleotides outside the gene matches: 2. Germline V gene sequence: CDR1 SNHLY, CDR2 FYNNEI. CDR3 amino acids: CASSSGRSSYNEQFF. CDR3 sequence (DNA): TGTGCCAGCAGTAGCGGGAGGTCCTCCTACAATGAGCAGTTCTTC.

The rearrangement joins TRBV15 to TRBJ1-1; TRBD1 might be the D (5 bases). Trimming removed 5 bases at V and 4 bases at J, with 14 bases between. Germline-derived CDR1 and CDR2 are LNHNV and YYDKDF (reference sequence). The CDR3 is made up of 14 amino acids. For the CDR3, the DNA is TGTGCCACCAGCGACAGCTTAGGTATCACTGAAGCTTTCTTT. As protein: CATSDSLGITEAFF.

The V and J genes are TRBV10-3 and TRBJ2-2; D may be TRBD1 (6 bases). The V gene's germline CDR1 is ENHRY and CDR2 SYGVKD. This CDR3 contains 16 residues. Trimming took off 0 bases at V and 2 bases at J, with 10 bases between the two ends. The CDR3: CAISESGAPNTGELFF. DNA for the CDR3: TGTGCCATCAGTGAGTCGGGGGCCCCCAACACCGGGGAGCTGTTTTTT.

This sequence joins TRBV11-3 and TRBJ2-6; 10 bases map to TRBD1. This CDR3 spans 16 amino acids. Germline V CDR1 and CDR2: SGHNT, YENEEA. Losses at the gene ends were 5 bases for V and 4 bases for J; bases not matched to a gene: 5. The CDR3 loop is CASSPGTGDGANVLTF. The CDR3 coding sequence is TGTGCCAGCAGCCCCGGGACAGGGGACGGGGCCAACGTCCTGACTTTC.

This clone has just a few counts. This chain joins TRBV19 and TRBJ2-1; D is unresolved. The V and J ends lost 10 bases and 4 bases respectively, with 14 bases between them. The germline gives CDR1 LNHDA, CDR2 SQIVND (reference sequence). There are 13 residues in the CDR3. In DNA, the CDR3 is TGTGCCACCTCGGAGAACCTATACAATGAGCAGTTCTTC. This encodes CATSENLYNEQFF.

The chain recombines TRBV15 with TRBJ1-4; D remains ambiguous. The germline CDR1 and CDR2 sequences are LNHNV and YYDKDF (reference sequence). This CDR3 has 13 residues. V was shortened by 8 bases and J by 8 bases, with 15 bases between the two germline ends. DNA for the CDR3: TGTGCCACCGGTTGGGTGCAAGGGGAAAAACTGTTTTTT. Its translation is CATGWVQGEKLFF.

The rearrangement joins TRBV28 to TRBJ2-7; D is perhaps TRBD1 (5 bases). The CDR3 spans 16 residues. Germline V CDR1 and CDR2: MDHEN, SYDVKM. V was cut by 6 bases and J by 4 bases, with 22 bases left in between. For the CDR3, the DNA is TGTGCCAGCAGCCCTAGGGGTAGGCTCTCCCTATACGAGCAGTACTTC. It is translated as CASSPRGRLSLYEQYF.

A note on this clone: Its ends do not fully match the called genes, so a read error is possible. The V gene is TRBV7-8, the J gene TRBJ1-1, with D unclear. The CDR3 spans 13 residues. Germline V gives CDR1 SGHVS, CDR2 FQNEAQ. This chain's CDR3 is CASSSSGSGTPLF. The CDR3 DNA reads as TGTGCCAGCAGCTCTAGCGGATCGGGCACCCCTTTATTT.

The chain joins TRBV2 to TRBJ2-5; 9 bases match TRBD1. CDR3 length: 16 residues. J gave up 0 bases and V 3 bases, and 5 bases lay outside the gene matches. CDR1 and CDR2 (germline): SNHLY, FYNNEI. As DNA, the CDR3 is TGTGCCAGCAGTGAGATCGGGACAGGGTACCAAGAGACCCAGTACTTC. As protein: CASSEIGTGYQETQYF.

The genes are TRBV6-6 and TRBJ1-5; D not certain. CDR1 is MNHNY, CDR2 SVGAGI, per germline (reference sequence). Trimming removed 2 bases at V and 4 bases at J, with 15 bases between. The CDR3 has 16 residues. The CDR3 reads CASSYAIGRENQPQHF. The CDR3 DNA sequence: TGTGCCAGCAGTTACGCAATCGGACGGGAAAATCAGCCCCAGCATTTT.

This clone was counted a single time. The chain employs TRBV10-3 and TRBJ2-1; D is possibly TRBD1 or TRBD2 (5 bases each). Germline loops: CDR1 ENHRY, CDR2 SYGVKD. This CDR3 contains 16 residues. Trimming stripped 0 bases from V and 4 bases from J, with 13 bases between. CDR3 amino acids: CAISESGGAWYNEQFF. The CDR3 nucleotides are TGTGCCATCAGTGAGTCTGGGGGAGCGTGGTACAATGAGCAGTTCTTC.

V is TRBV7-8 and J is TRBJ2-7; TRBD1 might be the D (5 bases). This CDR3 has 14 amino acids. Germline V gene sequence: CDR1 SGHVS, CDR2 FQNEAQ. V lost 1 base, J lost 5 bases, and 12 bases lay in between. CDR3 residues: CASSLGQGPHEQYF. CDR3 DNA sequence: TGTGCCAGCAGCTTAGGGCAGGGTCCCCACGAGCAGTACTTC. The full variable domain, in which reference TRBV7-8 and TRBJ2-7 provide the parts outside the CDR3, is GAGVSQSPRYKVAKRGQDVALRCDPISGHVSLFWYQQALGQGPEFLTYFQNEAQLDKSGLPSDRFFAERPEGSVSTLKIQRTQQEDSAVYLCASSLGQGPHEQYFGPGTRLTVT.

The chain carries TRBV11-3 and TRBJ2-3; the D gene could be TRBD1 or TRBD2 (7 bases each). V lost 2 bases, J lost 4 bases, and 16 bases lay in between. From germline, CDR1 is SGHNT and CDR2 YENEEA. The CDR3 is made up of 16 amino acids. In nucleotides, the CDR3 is TGTGCCAGCAGCTTAACCTGGGACAGCGGGGCAGATACGCAGTATTTT. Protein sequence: CASSLTWDSGADTQYF.

CDR3 in DNA: TGTGCCAATCGTATGGGGGACGGTGAGCAGTACTTC. It specifies CANRMGDGEQYF. The rearrangement joins TRBV19 to TRBJ2-7; D may correspond to TRBD1 or TRBD2 (5 bases each). The germline V gene has CDR1 LNHDA and CDR2 SQIVND (reference sequence). The CDR3 runs 12 residues. V was pared by 10 bases and J by 7 bases, with 17 bases between.

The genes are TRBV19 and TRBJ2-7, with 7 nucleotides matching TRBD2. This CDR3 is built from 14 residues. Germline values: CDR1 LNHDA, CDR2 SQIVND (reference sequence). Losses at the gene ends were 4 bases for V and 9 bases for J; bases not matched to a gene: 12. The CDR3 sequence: CASSTLPPLAGQYF. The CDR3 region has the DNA TGTGCCAGTAGTACGCTCCCCCCTTTAGCGGGGCAGTACTTC.

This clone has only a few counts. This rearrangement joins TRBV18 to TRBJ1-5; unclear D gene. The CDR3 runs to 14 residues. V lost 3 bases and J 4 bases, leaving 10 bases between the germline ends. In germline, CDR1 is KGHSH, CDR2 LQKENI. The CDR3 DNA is TGTGCCAGCTCACCCGGAGTGAGTAATCAGCCCCAGCATTTT. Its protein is CASSPGVSNQPQHF.

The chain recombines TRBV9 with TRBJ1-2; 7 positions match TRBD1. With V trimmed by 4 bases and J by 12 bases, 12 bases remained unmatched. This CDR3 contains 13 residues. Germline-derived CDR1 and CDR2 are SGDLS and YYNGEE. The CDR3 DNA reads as TGTGCCAGCAGCCAGGCCAGGGGGTTAATCCACACCTTC. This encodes CASSQARGLIHTF.

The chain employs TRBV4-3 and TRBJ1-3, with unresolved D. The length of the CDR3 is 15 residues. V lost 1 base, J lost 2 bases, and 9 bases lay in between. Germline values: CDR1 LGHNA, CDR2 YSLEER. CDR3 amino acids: CASSQGAGPGNTIYF. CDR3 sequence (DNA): TGCGCCAGCAGCCAAGGGGCTGGACCTGGAAACACCATATATTTT.